These 25 T cell receptor beta chains were all obtained from the same sample, sequenced in a study of glioma-infiltrating T cells after dendritic cell vaccination. Produced via immunoSEQ multiplex PCR; TCRdb's table is partial and in-frame only. The sample yields 110,000 or so clones, 90% seen once. Stated time point: after dendritic cell vaccination, including at tumor progression/relapse. This sample comprised blood, obtained after dendritic cell vaccination. These receptors were obtained from a human donor with glioblastoma.

This clone has only one observation. The rearrangement links TRBV5-1 to TRBJ2-3, with a tentative D call TRBD2 (6 bases). This CDR3 region has 16 residues. Trimming removed 5 bases at V and 0 bases at J, with 16 bases between. CDR1 SGHRS and CDR2 YFSETQ come from the germline V gene. CDR3 nucleotides: TGCGCCAGCAGGCGGGAAGCGGCAATCAGCACAGATACGCAGTATTTT. Translating gives CASRREAAISTDTQYF. Drawing the rest from reference TRBV5-1 and TRBJ2-3, the complete variable domain is KAGVTQTPRYLIKTRGQQVTLSCSPISGHRSVSWYQQTPGQGLQFLFEYFSETQRNKGNFPGRFSGRQFSNSRSEMNVSTLELGDSALYLCASRREAAISTDTQYFGPGTRLTVL.

The chain joins TRBV7-9 to TRBJ2-7; D is unclear. Germline lookup yields CDR1 SEHNR and CDR2 FQNEAQ (reference sequence). This CDR3 is built from 11 residues. V was pared by 1 base and J by 7 bases, with 5 bases between. The CDR3 spells CASSLVEEQYF. CDR3 bases: TGTGCCAGCAGCTTAGTAGAAGAGCAGTACTTC. The complete variable domain, with remaining parts taken from reference TRBV7-9 and TRBJ2-7, reads DTGVSQNPRHKITKRGQNVTFRCDPISEHNRLYWYRQTLGQGPEFLTYFQNEAQLEKSRLLSDRFSAERPKGSFSTLEIQRTEQGDSAMYLCASSLVEEQYFGPGTRLTVT.

Note on this clone: Other DNA sequences within the sample encode an identical CDR3. This chain links TRBV29-1 with TRBJ1-1; the D is unclear. The V gene's germline CDR1 is SQVTM and CDR2 ANQGSEA. The CDR3 extends over 13 amino acids. Trimming pared 3 bases from V and 4 bases from J, leaving 12 bases between. The CDR3 here is CSVDNGRGTEAFF. CDR3 bases: TGCAGCGTTGACAACGGTCGGGGCACTGAAGCTTTCTTT.

The chain carries TRBV6-5 and TRBJ1-5; D unresolved. CDR3 length equals 13 residues. Per germline, CDR1 MNHEY and CDR2 SVGAGI. V was clipped by 7 bases and J by 0 bases, with 7 bases between them. The CDR3 DNA sequence: TGTGCCAGCACGGCGGGTAGCAATCAGCCCCAGCATTTT. This codes for CASTAGSNQPQHF.

This clone has just one count. V gene TRBV19 combines with J gene TRBJ2-7; D is possibly TRBD2 (6 bases). V was pared by 9 bases and J by 9 bases, with 18 bases between. The CDR3 spans 12 residues. Per germline, CDR1 LNHDA and CDR2 SQIVND (reference sequence). For the CDR3, the DNA is TGTGCCAGCGGGACTTACCCCGAGAGGCAGTACTTC. Protein: CASGTYPERQYF.

The chain recombines TRBV6-6 with TRBJ1-2; no reliable D call. Germline CDR1 is MNHNY and CDR2 is SVGAGI (reference sequence). Trimming took 6 bases from V and 2 from J, leaving 7 bases between them. The CDR3 is 12 amino acids. The CDR3 bases are TGTGCCAGCAGCGGGAAGAACTATGGCTACACCTTC. Amino acids: CASSGKNYGYTF.

CDR3 sequence (DNA): TGCAGCGTTGTAGCCCGGACAGGGGTTTTGGGTCTCTATGGCTACACCTTC. Amino acids: CSVVARTGVLGLYGYTF. The chain carries TRBV29-1 and TRBJ1-2; 9 bases are a match to TRBD1. CDR1 is SQVTM, CDR2 ANQGSEA, per germline. The CDR3 has 17 amino acids. V shed 4 bases, J shed 4 bases, and the junction held 16 bases outside the gene matches.

V gene TRBV19 combines with J gene TRBJ1-3, with D maybe TRBD1 (6 bases). CDR3 length: 16 residues. V lost 3 bases and J lost 0, with 12 bases in between. Germline values: CDR1 LNHDA, CDR2 SQIVND (reference sequence). CDR3 DNA: TGTGCCAGTAGTATGCGACAGGCCAGCTCTGGAAACACCATATATTTT. Translated, it gives CASSMRQASSGNTIYF. Complete variable domain (other parts from reference TRBV19 and TRBJ1-3): DGGITQSPKYLFRKEGQNVTLSCEQNLNHDAMYWYRQDPGQGLRLIYYSQIVNDFQKGDIAEGYSVSREKKESFPLTVTSAQKNPTAFYLCASSMRQASSGNTIYFGEGSWLTVV.

This clone was found a few times. The chain links TRBV5-1 to TRBJ2-3; 9 bases are a match to TRBD1. The CDR3 is 15 residues long. Germline V lookup: CDR1 SGHRS, CDR2 YFSETQ. V shed 4 bases, J shed 3 bases, and the junction held 6 bases outside the gene matches. DNA of the CDR3: TGCGCCAGCAGCGGGGGACAGGGAGGGACAGATACGCAGTATTTT. Amino acid sequence: CASSGGQGGTDTQYF.

This chain connects TRBV18 to TRBJ2-7, with 7 bases identical to TRBD2. This CDR3 is 13 amino acids long. Germline values: CDR1 KGHSH, CDR2 LQKENI. V dropped 8 bases and J dropped 2; count of bases not matched to a gene: 6. The CDR3 protein is CASRGSNPYEQYF. In nucleotides, the CDR3 is TGTGCCAGCCGCGGGAGTAATCCCTACGAGCAGTACTTC.

The rearrangement uses TRBV4-2 and TRBJ2-7; 9 nucleotides line up with TRBD2. This CDR3 spans 16 amino acids. The germline gives CDR1 LGHNA, CDR2 YNFKEQ. Germline trimming cut 8 bases from V and 3 bases from J; bases unmatched to any gene: 14. As DNA, the CDR3 is TGTGCCAGCCCACGTTGGGCGGGAGGGCCATTCTACGAGCAGTACTTC. Protein sequence: CASPRWAGGPFYEQYF.

This CDR3 is CASSLGQHYGYTF. In DNA, the CDR3 is TGTGCCAGCAGTTTGGGACAGCACTATGGCTACACCTTC. The chain employs TRBV27 and TRBJ1-2; 7 bases fit TRBD1. With V trimmed by 3 bases and J by 3 bases, 1 base remained unmatched. The CDR3 contains 13 residues. Germline assignment: CDR1 MNHEY and CDR2 SMNVEV (reference sequence).

CDR3 residues: CASSARQGISYEQYF. As DNA, the CDR3 is TGTGCCAGCAGCGCCAGACAGGGGATCTCCTACGAGCAGTACTTC. This chain joins TRBV9 and TRBJ2-7; TRBD1 agrees at 8 bases. V lost 3 bases and J lost 0; bases outside the gene matches: 5. Germline assignment: CDR1 SGDLS and CDR2 YYNGEE. This CDR3 has 15 residues.

The chain couples TRBV5-1 to TRBJ2-7; D perhaps matches TRBD1 (6 bases). The CDR3 contains 16 residues. The ends were cut back, 0 bases at V and 3 bases at J, with 16 bases in the middle. From germline, CDR1 is SGHRS and CDR2 YFSETQ. CDR3 in amino acids: CASSLASDTGIYEQYF. In DNA form, the CDR3 reads TGCGCCAGCAGCTTGGCCTCCGATACAGGGATCTACGAGCAGTACTTC.

The J gene is TRBJ1-6, the V gene TRBV6-5, with a weak D call TRBD1 (6 bases). Germline CDR1 reads MNHEY; CDR2 reads SVGAGI. V was clipped by 7 bases and J by 8 bases, with 12 bases between them. This CDR3 is 13 amino acids long. CDR3 nucleotides: TGTGCCAGCAAGGAGGCAGGGGATTCACCCCTCCACTTT. Amino acids: CASKEAGDSPLHF.

The V and J genes are TRBV18 and TRBJ2-7; the match to TRBD1 covers 7 bases. From germline, CDR1 is KGHSH and CDR2 LQKENI. CDR3 length: 13 residues. Unmatched junction bases numbered 5, after V lost 6 bases and J lost 3 bases. The CDR3 sequence: CASSPRQGYEQYF. DNA for the CDR3: TGTGCCAGCTCCCCTCGACAGGGCTACGAGCAGTACTTC.

The genes are TRBV14 and TRBJ2-5, with a weak D call TRBD1 (6 bases). In germline, CDR1 is SGHDN, CDR2 FVKESK. V was cut by 4 bases and J by 4 bases, with 13 bases left in between. This CDR3 has 14 amino acids. CDR3 in amino acids: CASSLNRVPETQYF. The CDR3 DNA is TGTGCCAGCAGCCTCAACAGGGTCCCAGAGACCCAGTACTTC.

This clone was seen a single time. This chain connects TRBV5-1 to TRBJ2-2; 13 nucleotides align to TRBD2. Germline values: CDR1 SGHRS, CDR2 YFSETQ. CDR3 length: 17 amino acids. J was trimmed by 5 bases and V by 4 bases; bases with no gene match: 8. CDR3 sequence (DNA): TGCGCCAGCAGCACCGGGACTAGCGGGGCGGGGACCGGGGAGCTGTTTTTT. Its translation: CASSTGTSGAGTGELFF.

V is TRBV18 and J is TRBJ2-7, with TRBD1 matching 10 bases. CDR1 and CDR2 (germline): KGHSH, LQKENI. The ends lost 11 bases at V and 3 bases at J; junction bases unmatched: 4. The CDR3 has 12 amino acids. The DNA for the CDR3 is TGTGCCGGGGGGACAGGGGACTACGAGCAGTACTTC. This encodes CAGGTGDYEQYF.

The chain employs TRBV6-4 and TRBJ1-2; D not resolved. Germline CDR1 MRHNA, CDR2 SNTAGT. Trimming removed 0 bases at V and 4 bases at J, with 9 bases between. This CDR3 region has 14 residues. The CDR3 sequence is CASSDSPNSYGYTF. The CDR3, as DNA: TGTGCCAGCAGTGACTCCCCTAACAGCTATGGCTACACCTTC.

V gene TRBV19 combines with J gene TRBJ1-1; D remains unclear. This CDR3 spans 13 amino acids. Germline CDR1 and CDR2: LNHDA and SQIVND (reference sequence). Trimming pared 6 bases from V and 3 bases from J, leaving 11 bases between. In DNA form, the CDR3 reads TGTGCCAGTAGGCTACTCGAGGACACTGAAGCTTTCTTT. It translates to CASRLLEDTEAFF.

This clone was observed a few times. The chain is built from TRBV6-1 and TRBJ1-2; D is perhaps TRBD1 (6 bases). Per germline, CDR1 MNHNS and CDR2 SASEGT. V was shortened by 2 bases and J by 8 bases, with 12 bases between the two germline ends. The CDR3 totals 13 residues. The DNA for the CDR3 is TGTGCCAGCAGTGAACGAGGGGGTGGCGGCTACACCTTC. Translation gives CASSERGGGGYTF.

The chain carries TRBV10-2 and TRBJ2-3, with D maybe TRBD2 (6 bases). The CDR3 consists of 13 residues. Trimming removed 7 bases at V and 4 bases at J, with 12 bases between. CDR1 and CDR2 from the germline V gene are WSHSY and SAAADI. The CDR3 loop reads CASKGTGPDTQYF. Here the CDR3 DNA reads TGCGCCAGCAAAGGGACTGGTCCAGATACGCAGTATTTT.

V is TRBV10-3 and J is TRBJ1-6; tentative D call: TRBD1 (6 bases). V was shortened by 10 bases and J by 8 bases, with 15 bases between the two germline ends. The CDR3 runs to 13 residues. CDR1 is ENHRY and CDR2 is SYGVKD in the germline V gene. CDR3 in amino acids: CATQRGWDSPLHF. CDR3 in DNA: TGTGCCACCCAAAGGGGGTGGGATTCACCCCTCCACTTT.

This chain uses TRBV6-5 with TRBJ1-4; TRBD1 agrees at 10 bases. Germline V CDR1 and CDR2: MNHEY, SVGAGI. J lost 8 bases, V lost 5 bases, and 8 bases had no gene match. The CDR3 sequence is 15 residues long. This CDR3 is CASSHRDRGMEKLFF. The CDR3 region has the DNA TGTGCCAGCAGTCACCGGGACAGGGGAATGGAAAAACTGTTTTTT.